The 17 T cell receptor beta chains below come from one sample, sequenced in a study of blood T cell repertoires in COVID-19. Repertoires were generated with immunoSEQ multiplex PCR, while TCRdb's copy carries only in-frame clones and drops some. The sample lists more than 200,000 clones, about nine tenths occurring once. Sequenced: PBMCs or T cells enriched from blood (not recorded which). The receptors were gathered from a woman in her thirties with acute COVID-19.

This clone was counted once. The chain has TRBV5-4 and TRBJ2-2, with 8 nucleotides matching TRBD1. The CDR3 totals 15 residues. Germline values: CDR1 SGHNT, CDR2 YYREEE (reference sequence). J was trimmed by 1 base and V by 9 bases; bases with no gene match: 8. CDR3 residues: CATRTGTGNTGELFF. The CDR3 bases are TGTGCCACCCGAACCGGGACAGGGAACACCGGGGAGCTGTTTTTT. Supplemented by reference TRBV5-4 and TRBJ2-2, the full variable domain reads ETGVTQSPTHLIKTRGQQVTLRCSSQSGHNTVSWYQQALGQGPQFIFQYYREEENGRGNFPPRFSGLQFPNYSSELNVNALELDDSALYLCATRTGTGNTGELFFGEGSRLTVL.

V usage is TRBV5-4 and J usage is TRBJ2-7; the match to TRBD1 covers 8 bases. Trimming removed 2 bases from V and 5 bases from J; junction bases left unmatched: 15. The germline V gene encodes CDR1 SGHNT and CDR2 YYREEE (reference sequence). The CDR3 covers 17 residues. The CDR3 bases are TGTGCCAGCAGCTTTCGGGTGATGCGGACAGGGTCGCACGAGCAGTACTTC. Protein sequence: CASSFRVMRTGSHEQYF.

The rearrangement joins TRBV5-1 to TRBJ1-2; TRBD1 matches 9 bases. CDR1 SGHRS and CDR2 YFSETQ come from the germline V gene. The V gene end was trimmed by 0 bases and the J gene end by 3 bases; junction bases not matched to a gene: 15. This CDR3 spans 19 amino acids. As DNA, the CDR3 is TGCGCCAGCAGCTTGGCCCGAGACAATATACAGGGGGCCGACTATGGCTACACCTTC. It yields the protein CASSLARDNIQGADYGYTF.

The chain carries TRBV29-1 and TRBJ2-5; weak D call: TRBD1 (6 bases). Between the trimmed V and J ends, which lost 7 bases and 4 bases, there was a span of 19 bases. Germline lookup yields CDR1 SQVTM and CDR2 ANQGSEA. The CDR3 contains 14 residues. This chain's CDR3 is CSAIPGVIRETQYF. The CDR3, as DNA: TGCAGCGCAATCCCAGGGGTTATACGAGAGACCCAGTACTTC.

In its sample, this clone was seen once. The chain uses TRBV9 and TRBJ2-7; 9 nucleotides line up with TRBD1. Per germline, CDR1 SGDLS and CDR2 YYNGEE. V was pared by 0 bases and J by 1 base, with 5 bases of the junction left unmatched. This CDR3 has 16 residues. The DNA of the CDR3 is TGTGCCAGCAGCGTAGGGACAGGGGCGGGTTCCTACGAGCAGTACTTC. This codes for CASSVGTGAGSYEQYF.

This chain connects TRBV9 to TRBJ2-7, with 9 bases fitting TRBD1. V lost 7 bases, J lost 6 bases, and 14 bases stayed unmatched. The CDR3 runs 15 residues. Germline assignment: CDR1 SGDLS and CDR2 YYNGEE. Here the CDR3 reads CASGRGTGTEGEQYF. In DNA, the CDR3 is TGTGCCAGCGGTAGAGGGACAGGGACGGAGGGCGAGCAGTACTTC.

V and J are TRBV6-6 and TRBJ1-2; 7 nucleotides agree with TRBD1. CDR1 is MNHNY, CDR2 SVGAGI, per germline (reference sequence). The CDR3 runs 13 residues. The junction had 4 bases not matched to a gene; V was cut back by 5 bases and J by 4 bases. The CDR3 sequence: CASSGTVSYGYTF. The CDR3 DNA sequence: TGTGCCAGCAGTGGGACAGTTTCCTATGGCTACACCTTC.

This chain uses TRBV6-2 or TRBV6-3 with TRBJ1-5; 8 nucleotides line up with TRBD1. V was clipped by 4 bases and J by 0 bases; unmatched bases: 14. Germline CDR1 reads MNHEY; CDR2 reads SVGEGT. This CDR3 region has 19 residues. CDR3 in DNA: TGTGCCAGCAGTTCACCGGGACAGGCAGAATTCTATAGCAATCAGCCCCAGCATTTT. This codes for CASSSPGQAEFYSNQPQHF.

The rearrangement links TRBV20-1 to TRBJ2-4; D is unclear. The CDR3 length is 13 residues. The germline V and J ends were trimmed by 3 bases and 0 bases, with 6 bases remaining between them. Germline V CDR1 and CDR2: DFQATT, SNEGSKA (reference sequence). In nucleotides, the CDR3 is TGCAGTGCTAGTAACTTAGCCAAAAACATTCAGTACTTC. This encodes CSASNLAKNIQYF.

The CDR3 protein is CAVKRGASGGELFF. DNA of the CDR3: TGTGCCGTCAAACGGGGGGCCTCGGGCGGGGAGCTGTTTTTT. V gene TRBV19 combines with J gene TRBJ2-2, with D possibly matching TRBD2 (7 bases). The V and J ends lost 11 bases and 7 bases respectively, with 20 bases between them. The germline gives CDR1 LNHDA, CDR2 SQIVND (reference sequence). The CDR3 contains 14 residues.

The rearrangement links TRBV6-6 to TRBJ1-4, with unresolved D. Germline CDR1 MNHNY, CDR2 SVGAGI (reference sequence). V was cut by 4 bases and J by 5 bases, with 5 bases left in between. The CDR3 sequence is 12 residues long. The CDR3 DNA reads as TGTGCCAGCAGTTCCCAAAATGAAAAACTGTTTTTT. Translating gives CASSSQNEKLFF.

The CDR3 DNA is TGTGCCACCAGCAGAGTAAAAGTTTCAGATCAGCCCCAGCATTTT. Protein sequence: CATSRVKVSDQPQHF. This chain connects TRBV15 to TRBJ1-5, with D hard to call. The germline CDR1 and CDR2 sequences are LNHNV and YYDKDF (reference sequence). V gave up 1 base and J gave up 5 bases, with 12 bases separating them. The CDR3 has 15 residues.

The chain recombines TRBV3-1 (or the pseudogene TRBV3-2) with TRBJ1-1, with no clear D. CDR1 is LGHDT and CDR2 is YNNKEL in the germline V gene (reference sequence). V lost 4 bases, J lost 1 base, and 10 bases lay in between. This CDR3 contains 14 residues. The CDR3 sequence is CASSPAEENTEAFF. The DNA of the CDR3 is TGTGCCAGCAGCCCGGCGGAGGAGAACACTGAAGCTTTCTTT.

This clone was seen more than once but under ten times. This rearrangement joins TRBV19 to TRBJ1-2; the match to TRBD1 covers 7 bases. The junction had 11 bases not matched to a gene; V was cut back by 3 bases and J by 7 bases. This CDR3 has 15 amino acids. Per the germline V gene, CDR1 is LNHDA and CDR2 is SQIVND (reference sequence). The CDR3 is CASSMIETGTSGYTF. The CDR3 nucleotides read TGTGCCAGTAGTATGATCGAGACAGGGACTTCTGGCTACACCTTC.

The chain combines TRBV5-4 with TRBJ2-7, with D uncertain. Looked up from germline, CDR1 is SGHNT and CDR2 is YYREEE (reference sequence). Trimming removed 3 bases from V and 4 bases from J, with 5 bases in between. The CDR3 covers 11 residues. CDR3 protein: CASSYNYEQYF. CDR3 bases: TGTGCCAGCAGCTATAATTACGAGCAGTACTTC.

The chain carries TRBV20-1 and TRBJ2-1; a possible D gene is TRBD2 (6 bases). In germline, CDR1 is DFQATT, CDR2 SNEGSKA (reference sequence). The CDR3 is made up of 11 amino acids. V lost 3 bases to trimming and J lost 12 bases, with 12 bases between them. CDR3 protein: CSARVASVQFF. In DNA form, the CDR3 reads TGCAGTGCTAGGGTGGCTAGCGTGCAGTTCTTC.

CDR3 sequence reads: CASGPRAGPLHF. The CDR3, as DNA: TGTGCCAGCGGACCTCGGGCGGGACCCCTCCACTTT. The chain joins TRBV12-3 or TRBV12-4 to TRBJ1-6; D gene uncertain. Trimming took off 8 bases at V and 12 bases at J, with 14 bases between the two ends. The CDR3 extends over 12 amino acids.